These 3 T cell receptor beta chains share one sample of origin, sequenced in a study of neurological immune-mediated disorders. Each CDR3 protein gets one entry after TCRdb re-called the 5' RACE reads with MiXCR. This sample has 80,000 to 100,000 distinct CDR3 sequences, with around 6% found just once. Time point in this sample: longitudinal time-point 2. Input material: PBMCs. The origin of the receptors is a woman in her fifties or sixties with multiple sclerosis.

The table lists this clonotype with many counts. The chain links TRBV5-1 to TRBJ2-6; 9 positions match TRBD2. With V trimmed by 1 base and J by 0 bases, 2 bases remained unmatched. This CDR3 spans 17 amino acids. Germline assignment: CDR1 SGHRS and CDR2 YFSETQ. The CDR3 protein is CASSLSSGASGANVLTF. The CDR3, as DNA: TGCGCCAGCAGCTTGTCTAGCGGGGCCTCTGGGGCCAACGTCCTGACTTTC.

This clonotype was recorded many times. The chain links TRBV25-1 to TRBJ2-7; 7 nucleotides align to TRBD1. The CDR3 loop spans 13 amino acids. The ends lost 0 bases at V and 12 bases at J; junction bases unmatched: 8. Germline CDR1 reads MGHDK; CDR2 reads SYGVNS. The CDR3 reads CASSEYVGQALYF. Written as DNA, the CDR3 is TGTGCCAGCAGTGAATATGTTGGACAGGCCCTGTACTTC.

This clonotype occurred many times. The chain employs TRBV5-1 and TRBJ1-5; TRBD1 might be the D (5 bases). The CDR3 length is 15 residues. Trimming left V 5 bases short and J 2 bases short, with 14 bases between. The germline V gene encodes CDR1 SGHRS and CDR2 YFSETQ. CDR3 bases: TGCGCCAGCAGGGTGGATGTAGGGGGCAATCAGCCCCAGCATTTT. Protein: CASRVDVGGNQPQHF. Supplemented by reference TRBV5-1 and TRBJ1-5, the full variable domain reads KAGVTQTPRYLIKTRGQQVTLSCSPISGHRSVSWYQQTPGQGLQFLFEYFSETQRNKGNFPGRFSGRQFSNSRSEMNVSTLELGDSALYLCASRVDVGGNQPQHFGDGTRLSIL.